This T cell receptor beta chain was retrieved from a study of blood T cell repertoires in COVID-19. Looking at the study overall: Acute and convalescent COVID-19 samples came from the United States, Italy and Spain. Sources were T cells, B-cell-depleted T cells, or PBMCs; the material itself was cDNA or gDNA.

Per the germline V gene, CDR1 is SGHRS and CDR2 is YFSETQ. Deletions cut 4 bases from V and 2 bases from J, with 9 bases between. CDR3 length equals 13 residues. As processed by the authors: Estimation of nucleated cell counts relied on the amplification of reference gene primers. Generated by immunoSEQ multiplex PCR, the TCRdb table keeps only in-frame clones and is missing some. That table supplies the V and J calls and clone size; D and trimming were determined from the DNA. The repertoire holds under 250,000 clones, 88% seen once, with approximately 0.66% in the top ten. The source is a man aged 40-50 years with acute or convalescent COVID-19. Sequenced sample: peripheral blood. The chain carries TRBV5-1 and TRBJ1-2; no firm D call. CDR3 sequence (DNA): TGCGCCAGCAGCCTCGAGAACAACTATGGCTACACCTTC. It specifies CASSLENNYGYTF. The entire variable domain, with the rest obtained from reference TRBV5-1 and TRBJ1-2, is as follows: KAGVTQTPRYLIKTRGQQVTLSCSPISGHRSVSWYQQTPGQGLQFLFEYFSETQRNKGNFPGRFSGRQFSNSRSEMNVSTLELGDSALYLCASSLENNYGYTFGSGTRLTVV.